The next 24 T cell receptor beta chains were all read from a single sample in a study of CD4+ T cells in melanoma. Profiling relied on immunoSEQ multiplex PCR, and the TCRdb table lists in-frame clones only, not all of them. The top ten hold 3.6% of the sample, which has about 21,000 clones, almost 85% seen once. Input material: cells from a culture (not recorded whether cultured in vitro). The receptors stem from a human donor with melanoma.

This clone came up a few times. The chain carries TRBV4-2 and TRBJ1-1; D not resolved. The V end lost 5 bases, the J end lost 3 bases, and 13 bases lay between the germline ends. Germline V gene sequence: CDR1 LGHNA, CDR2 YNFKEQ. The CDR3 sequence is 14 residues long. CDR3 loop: CASSSRVVDTEAFF. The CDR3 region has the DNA TGTGCCAGCAGCTCTCGGGTGGTCGACACTGAAGCTTTCTTT.

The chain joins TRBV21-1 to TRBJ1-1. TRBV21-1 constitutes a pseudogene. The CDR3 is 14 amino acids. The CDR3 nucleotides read TGTGCCAGCCGCCGATGGGGAATGAACACTGAAGCTTTCTTT. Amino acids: CASRRWGMNTEAFF.

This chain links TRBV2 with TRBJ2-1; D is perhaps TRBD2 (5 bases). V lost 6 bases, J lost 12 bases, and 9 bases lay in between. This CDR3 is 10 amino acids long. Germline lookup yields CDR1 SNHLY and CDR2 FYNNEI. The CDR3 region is CASSRSAQFF. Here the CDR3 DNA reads TGTGCCAGCAGCCGTAGCGCGCAGTTCTTC.

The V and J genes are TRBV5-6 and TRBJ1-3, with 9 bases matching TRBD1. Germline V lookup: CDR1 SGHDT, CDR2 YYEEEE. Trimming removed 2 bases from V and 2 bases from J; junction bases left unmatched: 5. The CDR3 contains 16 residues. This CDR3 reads CASSLWTGVTGNTIYF. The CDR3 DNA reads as TGTGCCAGCAGCTTATGGACAGGGGTGACTGGAAACACCATATATTTT. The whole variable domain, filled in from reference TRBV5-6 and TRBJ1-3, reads DAGVTQSPTHLIKTRGQQVTLRCSPKSGHDTVSWYQQALGQGPQFIFQYYEEEERQRGNFPDRFSGHQFPNYSSELNVNALLLGDSALYLCASSLWTGVTGNTIYFGEGSWLTVV.

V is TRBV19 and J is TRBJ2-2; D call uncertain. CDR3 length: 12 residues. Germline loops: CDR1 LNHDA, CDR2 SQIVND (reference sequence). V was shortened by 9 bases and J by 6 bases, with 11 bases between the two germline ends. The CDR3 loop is CASLGLAGELFF. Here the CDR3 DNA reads TGTGCCAGCCTCGGTCTGGCCGGGGAGCTGTTTTTT.

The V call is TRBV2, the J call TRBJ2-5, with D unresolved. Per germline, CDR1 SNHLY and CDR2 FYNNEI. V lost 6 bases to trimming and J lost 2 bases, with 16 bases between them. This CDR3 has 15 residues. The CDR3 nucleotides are TGTGCCAGCAGGACCCTGGACGGTGATCAAGAGACCCAGTACTTC. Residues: CASRTLDGDQETQYF.

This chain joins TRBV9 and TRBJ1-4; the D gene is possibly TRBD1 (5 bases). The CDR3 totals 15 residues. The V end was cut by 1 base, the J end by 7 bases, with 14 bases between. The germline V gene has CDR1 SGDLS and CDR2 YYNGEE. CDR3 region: CASSVIPGIGEKLFF. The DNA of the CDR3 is TGTGCCAGCAGCGTAATCCCAGGGATAGGTGAAAAACTGTTTTTT.

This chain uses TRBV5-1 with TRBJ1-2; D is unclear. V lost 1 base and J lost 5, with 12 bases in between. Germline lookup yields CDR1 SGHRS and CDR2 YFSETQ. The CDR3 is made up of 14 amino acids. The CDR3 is CASSLSGLSYGYTF. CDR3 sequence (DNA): TGCGCCAGCAGCTTGTCCGGACTTTCATATGGCTACACCTTC.

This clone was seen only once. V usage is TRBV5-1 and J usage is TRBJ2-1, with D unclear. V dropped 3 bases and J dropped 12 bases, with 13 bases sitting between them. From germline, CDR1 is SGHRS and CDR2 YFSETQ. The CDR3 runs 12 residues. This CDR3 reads CASSYSDGGQFF. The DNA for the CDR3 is TGCGCCAGCAGCTACTCTGACGGTGGGCAGTTCTTC.

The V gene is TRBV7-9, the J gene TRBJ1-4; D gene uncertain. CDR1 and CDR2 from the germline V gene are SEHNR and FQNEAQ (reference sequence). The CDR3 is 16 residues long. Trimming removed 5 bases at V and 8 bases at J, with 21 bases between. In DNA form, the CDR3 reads TGTGCCAGCAGCGCACGTTACACAAATCAAGGGGAAAAACTGTTTTTT. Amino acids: CASSARYTNQGEKLFF. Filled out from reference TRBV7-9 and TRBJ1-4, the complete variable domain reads DTGVSQNPRHKITKRGQNVTFRCDPISEHNRLYWYRQTLGQGPEFLTYFQNEAQLEKSRLLSDRFSAERPKGSFSTLEIQRTEQGDSAMYLCASSARYTNQGEKLFFGSGTQLSVL.

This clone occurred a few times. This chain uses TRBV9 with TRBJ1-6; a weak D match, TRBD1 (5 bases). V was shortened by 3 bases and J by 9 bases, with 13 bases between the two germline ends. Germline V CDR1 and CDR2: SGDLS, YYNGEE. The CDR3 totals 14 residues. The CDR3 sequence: CASSEGTTSSPLHF. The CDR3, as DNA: TGTGCCAGCAGCGAAGGGACTACTAGTTCACCCCTCCACTTT.

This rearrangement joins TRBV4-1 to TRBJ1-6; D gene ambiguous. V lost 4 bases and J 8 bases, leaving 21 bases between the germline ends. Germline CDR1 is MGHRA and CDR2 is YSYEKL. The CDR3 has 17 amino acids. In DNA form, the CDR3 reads TGCGCCAGCAGCCCCTCGGTAAGCGCGTCCTCCCATTCACCCCTCCACTTT. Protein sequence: CASSPSVSASSHSPLHF.

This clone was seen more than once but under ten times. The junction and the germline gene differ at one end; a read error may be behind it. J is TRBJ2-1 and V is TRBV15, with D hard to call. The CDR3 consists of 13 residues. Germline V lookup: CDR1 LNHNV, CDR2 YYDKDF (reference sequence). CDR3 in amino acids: CATRRDGLREQFF. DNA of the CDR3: TGTGCCACCAGAAGAGATGGCCTCCGGGAGCAGTTCTTC.

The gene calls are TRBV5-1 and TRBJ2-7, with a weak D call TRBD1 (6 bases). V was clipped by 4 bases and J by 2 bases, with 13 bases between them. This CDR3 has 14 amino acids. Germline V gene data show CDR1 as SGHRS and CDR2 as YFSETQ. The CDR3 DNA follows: TGCGCCAGCAGCGTGGGTCAGGGGCCCTACGAGCAGTACTTC. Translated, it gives CASSVGQGPYEQYF. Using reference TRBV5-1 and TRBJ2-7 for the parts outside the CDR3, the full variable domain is KAGVTQTPRYLIKTRGQQVTLSCSPISGHRSVSWYQQTPGQGLQFLFEYFSETQRNKGNFPGRFSGRQFSNSRSEMNVSTLELGDSALYLCASSVGQGPYEQYFGPGTRLTVT.

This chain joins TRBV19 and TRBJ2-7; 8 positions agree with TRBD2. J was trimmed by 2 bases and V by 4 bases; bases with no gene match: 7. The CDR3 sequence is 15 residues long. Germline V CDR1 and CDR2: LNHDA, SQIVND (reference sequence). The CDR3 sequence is CASSSVGGVAYEQYF. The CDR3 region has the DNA TGTGCCAGTAGTAGCGTCGGGGGGGTTGCCTACGAGCAGTACTTC.

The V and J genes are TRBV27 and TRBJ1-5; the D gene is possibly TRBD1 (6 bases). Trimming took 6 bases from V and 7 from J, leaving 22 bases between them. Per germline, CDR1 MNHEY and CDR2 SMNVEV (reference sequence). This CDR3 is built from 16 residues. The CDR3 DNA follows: TGTGCCAGCAGACCACCTGGGGACATTAGATTCCAGCCCCAGCATTTT. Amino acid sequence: CASRPPGDIRFQPQHF.

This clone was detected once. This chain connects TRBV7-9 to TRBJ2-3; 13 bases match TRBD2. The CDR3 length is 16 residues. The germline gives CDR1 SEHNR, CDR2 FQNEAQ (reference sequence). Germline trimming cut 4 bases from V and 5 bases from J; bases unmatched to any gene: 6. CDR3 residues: CASSSGTSGAGDTQYF. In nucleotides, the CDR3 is TGTGCCAGCAGCTCCGGGACTAGCGGGGCTGGAGATACGCAGTATTTT.

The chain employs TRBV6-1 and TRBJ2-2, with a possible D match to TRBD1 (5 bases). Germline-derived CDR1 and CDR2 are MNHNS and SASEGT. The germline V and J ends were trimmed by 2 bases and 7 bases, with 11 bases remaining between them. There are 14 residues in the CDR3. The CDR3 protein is CASSERQRGGELFF. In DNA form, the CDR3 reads TGTGCCAGCAGTGAAAGGCAAAGGGGCGGGGAGCTGTTTTTT.

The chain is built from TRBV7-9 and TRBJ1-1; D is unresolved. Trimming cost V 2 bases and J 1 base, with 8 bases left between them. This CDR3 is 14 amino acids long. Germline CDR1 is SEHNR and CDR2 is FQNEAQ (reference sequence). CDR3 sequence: CASSLSSGNTEAFF. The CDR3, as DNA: TGTGCCAGCAGCTTATCGTCAGGGAACACTGAAGCTTTCTTT. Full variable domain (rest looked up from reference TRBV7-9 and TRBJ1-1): DTGVSQNPRHKITKRGQNVTFRCDPISEHNRLYWYRQTLGQGPEFLTYFQNEAQLEKSRLLSDRFSAERPKGSFSTLEIQRTEQGDSAMYLCASSLSSGNTEAFFGQGTRLTVV.

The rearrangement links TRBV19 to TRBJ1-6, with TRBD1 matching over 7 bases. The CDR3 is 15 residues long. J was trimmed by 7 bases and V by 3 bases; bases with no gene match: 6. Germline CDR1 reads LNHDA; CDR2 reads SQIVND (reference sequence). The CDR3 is CASSIPQGRNSPLHF. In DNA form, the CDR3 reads TGTGCCAGTAGTATTCCACAGGGGCGGAATTCACCCCTCCACTTT.

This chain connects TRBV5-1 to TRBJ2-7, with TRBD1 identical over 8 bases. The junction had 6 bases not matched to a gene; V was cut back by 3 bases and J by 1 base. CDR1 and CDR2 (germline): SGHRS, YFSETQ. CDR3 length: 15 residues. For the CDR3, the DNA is TGCGCCAGCAGCTCCGGACGGACAGGGTCCTACGAGCAGTACTTC. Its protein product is CASSSGRTGSYEQYF.

Written as DNA, the CDR3 is TGCGCCAGCAGTCTTGATACCAAAAACATTCAGTACTTC. Translation gives CASSLDTKNIQYF. The rearrangement joins TRBV5-1 to TRBJ2-4; D not resolved. Germline CDR1 reads SGHRS; CDR2 reads YFSETQ. The V end lost 5 bases, the J end lost 2 bases, and 8 bases lay between the germline ends. The CDR3 has 13 amino acids.

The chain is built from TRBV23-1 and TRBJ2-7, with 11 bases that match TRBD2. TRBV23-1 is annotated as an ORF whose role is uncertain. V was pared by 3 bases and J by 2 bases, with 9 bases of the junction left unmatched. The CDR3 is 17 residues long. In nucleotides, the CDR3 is TGCGCCAGCAGTCATTTTAGTATAGCGGGGGGGCCCTACGAGCAGTACTTC. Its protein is CASSHFSIAGGPYEQYF.

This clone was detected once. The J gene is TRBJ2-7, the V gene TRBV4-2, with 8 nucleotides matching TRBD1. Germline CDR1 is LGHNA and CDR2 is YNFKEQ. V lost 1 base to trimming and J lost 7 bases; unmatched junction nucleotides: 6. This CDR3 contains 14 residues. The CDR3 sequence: CASSQADRAGEQYF. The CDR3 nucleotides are TGTGCCAGCAGCCAAGCGGACAGGGCAGGAGAGCAGTACTTC.